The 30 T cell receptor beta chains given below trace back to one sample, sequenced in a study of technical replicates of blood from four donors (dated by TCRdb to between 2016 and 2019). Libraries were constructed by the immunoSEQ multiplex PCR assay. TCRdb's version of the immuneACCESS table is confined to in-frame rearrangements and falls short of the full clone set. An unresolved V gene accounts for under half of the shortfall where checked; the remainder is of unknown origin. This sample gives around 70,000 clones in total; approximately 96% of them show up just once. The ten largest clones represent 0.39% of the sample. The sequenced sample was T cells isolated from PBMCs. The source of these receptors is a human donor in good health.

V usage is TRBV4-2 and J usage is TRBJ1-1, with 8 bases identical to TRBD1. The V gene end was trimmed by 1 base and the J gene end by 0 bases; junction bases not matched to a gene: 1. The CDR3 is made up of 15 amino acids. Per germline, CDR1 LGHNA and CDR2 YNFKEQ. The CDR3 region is CASSQADRVNTEAFF. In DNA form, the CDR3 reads TGTGCCAGCAGCCAAGCGGACAGGGTGAACACTGAAGCTTTCTTT.

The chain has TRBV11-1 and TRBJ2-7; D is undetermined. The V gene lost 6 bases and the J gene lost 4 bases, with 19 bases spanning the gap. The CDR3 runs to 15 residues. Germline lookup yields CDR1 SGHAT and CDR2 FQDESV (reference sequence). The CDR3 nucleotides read TGTGCCAGCAGACCGGCAGACGGGTTGGAGTACGAGCAGTACTTC. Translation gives CASRPADGLEYEQYF.

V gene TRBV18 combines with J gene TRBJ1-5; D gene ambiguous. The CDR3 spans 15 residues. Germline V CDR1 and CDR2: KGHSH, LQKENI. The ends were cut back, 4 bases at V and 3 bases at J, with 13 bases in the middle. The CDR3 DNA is TGTGCCAGCTCACGGGGTCGGGAAAACAATCAGCCCCAGCATTTT. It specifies CASSRGRENNQPQHF. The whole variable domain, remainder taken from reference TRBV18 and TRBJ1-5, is NAGVMQNPRHLVRRRGQEARLRCSPMKGHSHVYWYRQLPEEGLKFMVYLQKENIIDESGMPKERFSAEFPKEGPSILRIQQVVRGDSAAYFCASSRGRENNQPQHFGDGTRLSIL.

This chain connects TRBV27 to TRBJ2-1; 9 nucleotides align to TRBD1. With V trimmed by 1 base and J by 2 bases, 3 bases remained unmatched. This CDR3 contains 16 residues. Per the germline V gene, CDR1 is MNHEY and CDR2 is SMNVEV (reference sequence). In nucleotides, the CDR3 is TGTGCCAGCAGTTTATATGGGACAGGGCCCTACAATGAGCAGTTCTTC. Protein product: CASSLYGTGPYNEQFF.

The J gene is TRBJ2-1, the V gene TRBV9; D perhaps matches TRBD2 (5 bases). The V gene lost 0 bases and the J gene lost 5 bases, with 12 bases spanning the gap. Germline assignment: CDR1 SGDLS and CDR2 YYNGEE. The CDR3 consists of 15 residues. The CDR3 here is CASSVASLLNNEQFF. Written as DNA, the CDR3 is TGTGCCAGCAGCGTAGCTAGCCTATTAAACAATGAGCAGTTCTTC. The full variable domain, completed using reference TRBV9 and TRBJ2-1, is DSGVTQTPKHLITATGQRVTLRCSPRSGDLSVYWYQQSLDQGLQFLIQYYNGEERAKGNILERFSAQQFPDLHSELNLSSLELGDSALYFCASSVASLLNNEQFFGPGTRLTVL.

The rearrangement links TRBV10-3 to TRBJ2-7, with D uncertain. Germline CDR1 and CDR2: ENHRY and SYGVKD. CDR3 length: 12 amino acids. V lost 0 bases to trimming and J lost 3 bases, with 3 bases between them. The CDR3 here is CAISESRYEQYF. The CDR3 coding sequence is TGTGCCATCAGTGAGTCTCGCTACGAGCAGTACTTC.

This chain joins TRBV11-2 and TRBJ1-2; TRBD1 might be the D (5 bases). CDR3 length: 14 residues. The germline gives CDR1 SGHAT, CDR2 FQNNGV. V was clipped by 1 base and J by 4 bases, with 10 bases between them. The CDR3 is CASSLGRGVYGYTF. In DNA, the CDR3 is TGTGCCAGCAGCTTAGGGAGGGGTGTCTATGGCTACACCTTC.

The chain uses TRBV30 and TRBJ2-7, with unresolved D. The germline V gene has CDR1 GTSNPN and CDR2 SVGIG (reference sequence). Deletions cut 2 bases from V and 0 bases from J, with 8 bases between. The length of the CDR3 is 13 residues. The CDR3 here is CAWSIVSSYEQYF. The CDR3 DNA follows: TGTGCCTGGAGTATAGTGAGCTCCTACGAGCAGTACTTC.

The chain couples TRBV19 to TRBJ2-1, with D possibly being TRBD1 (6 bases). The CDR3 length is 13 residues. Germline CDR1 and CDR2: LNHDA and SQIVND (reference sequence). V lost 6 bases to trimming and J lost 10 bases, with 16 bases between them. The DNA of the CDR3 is TGTGCCAGTAGCACGGAAGACAGGCTCGAGCAGTTCTTC. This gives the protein CASSTEDRLEQFF.

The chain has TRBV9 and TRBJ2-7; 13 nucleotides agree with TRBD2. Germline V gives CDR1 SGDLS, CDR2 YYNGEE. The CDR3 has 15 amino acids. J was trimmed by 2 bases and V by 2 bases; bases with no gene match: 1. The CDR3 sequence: CASSVGLAGAYEQYF. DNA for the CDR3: TGTGCCAGCAGCGTTGGACTAGCGGGAGCCTACGAGCAGTACTTC.

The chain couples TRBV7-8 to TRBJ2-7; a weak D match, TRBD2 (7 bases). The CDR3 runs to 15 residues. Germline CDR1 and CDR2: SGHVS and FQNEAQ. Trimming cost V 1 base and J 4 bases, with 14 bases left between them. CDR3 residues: CASSLEGEGIYEQYF. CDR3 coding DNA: TGTGCCAGCAGCTTAGAGGGGGAGGGGATTTACGAGCAGTACTTC.

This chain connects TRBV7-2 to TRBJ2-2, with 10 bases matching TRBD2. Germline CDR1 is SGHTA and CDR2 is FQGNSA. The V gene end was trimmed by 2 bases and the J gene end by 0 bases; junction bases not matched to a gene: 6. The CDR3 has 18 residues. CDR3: CASSLQPLAGTNTGELFF. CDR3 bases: TGTGCCAGCAGCTTACAACCACTAGCGGGAACGAACACCGGGGAGCTGTTTTTT.

Here the CDR3 reads CAISEAVAGRTDTQYF. The CDR3 coding sequence is TGTGCCATCAGTGAGGCAGTAGCGGGAAGGACAGATACGCAGTATTTT. This chain links TRBV10-3 with TRBJ2-3, with TRBD2 matching 8 bases. The V and J ends lost 2 bases and 3 bases, in that order; junction bases with no gene match: 7. Per the germline V gene, CDR1 is ENHRY and CDR2 is SYGVKD. The CDR3 contains 16 residues.

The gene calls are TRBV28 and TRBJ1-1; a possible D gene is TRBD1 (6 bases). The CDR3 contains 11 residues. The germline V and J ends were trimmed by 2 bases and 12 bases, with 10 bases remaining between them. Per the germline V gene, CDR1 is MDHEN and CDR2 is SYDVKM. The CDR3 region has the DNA TGTGCCAGCAGTTTACTGGGACAACCTTTCTTT. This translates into CASSLLGQPFF.

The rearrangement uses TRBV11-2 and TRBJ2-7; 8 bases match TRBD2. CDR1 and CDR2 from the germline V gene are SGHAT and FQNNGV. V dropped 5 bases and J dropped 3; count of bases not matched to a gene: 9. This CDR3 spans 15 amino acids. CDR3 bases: TGTGCCAGCAGCCCGGGGGGGGCCTATATCTACGAGCAGTACTTC. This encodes CASSPGGAYIYEQYF.

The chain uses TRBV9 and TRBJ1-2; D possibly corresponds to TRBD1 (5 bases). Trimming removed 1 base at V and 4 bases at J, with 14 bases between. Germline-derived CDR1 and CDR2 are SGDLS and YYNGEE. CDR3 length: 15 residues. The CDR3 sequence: CASSVSRQFRYGYTF. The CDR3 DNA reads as TGTGCCAGCAGCGTATCCCGACAGTTCCGCTATGGCTACACCTTC.

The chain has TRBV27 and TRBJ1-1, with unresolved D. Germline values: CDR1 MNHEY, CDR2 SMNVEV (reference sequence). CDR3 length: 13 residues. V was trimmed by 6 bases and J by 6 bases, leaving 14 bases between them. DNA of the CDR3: TGTGCCAGCAGAGGAATCACTAGGGCTGAAGCTTTCTTT. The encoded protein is CASRGITRAEAFF.

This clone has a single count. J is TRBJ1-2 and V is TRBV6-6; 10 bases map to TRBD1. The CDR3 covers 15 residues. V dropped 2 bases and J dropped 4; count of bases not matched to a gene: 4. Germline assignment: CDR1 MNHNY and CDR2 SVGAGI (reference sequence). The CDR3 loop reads CASSYEGQGIYGYTF. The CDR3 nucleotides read TGTGCCAGCAGTTACGAGGGACAGGGGATCTATGGCTACACCTTC.

CDR3 in DNA: TGTGCCAGCTCACCCAACGGCTGGTTAACTATCCACCCCGGGGAGCTGTTTTTT. It translates to CASSPNGWLTIHPGELFF. The chain has TRBV18 and TRBJ2-2, with D hard to call. V was clipped by 3 bases and J by 6 bases, with 23 bases between them. Germline V gives CDR1 KGHSH, CDR2 LQKENI. The CDR3 has 18 residues.

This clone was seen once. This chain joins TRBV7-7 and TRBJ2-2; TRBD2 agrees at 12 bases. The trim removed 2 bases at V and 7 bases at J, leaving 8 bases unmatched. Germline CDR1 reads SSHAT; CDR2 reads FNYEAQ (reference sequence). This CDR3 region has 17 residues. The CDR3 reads CASSLTLTSGSHGELFF. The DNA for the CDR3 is TGTGCCAGCAGCTTAACCCTGACTAGCGGGAGTCACGGGGAGCTGTTTTTT.

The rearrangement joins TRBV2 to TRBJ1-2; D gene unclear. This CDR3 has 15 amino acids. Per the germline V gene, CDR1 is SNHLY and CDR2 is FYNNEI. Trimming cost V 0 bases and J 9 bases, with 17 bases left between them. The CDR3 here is CASSEARVISPRYTF. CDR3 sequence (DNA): TGTGCCAGCAGTGAAGCGCGGGTTATTAGTCCCCGCTACACCTTC.

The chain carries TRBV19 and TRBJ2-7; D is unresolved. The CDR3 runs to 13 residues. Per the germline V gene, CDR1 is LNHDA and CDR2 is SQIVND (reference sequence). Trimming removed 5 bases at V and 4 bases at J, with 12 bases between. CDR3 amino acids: CASSPNLPYEQYF. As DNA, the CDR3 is TGTGCCAGTAGTCCCAACCTACCATACGAGCAGTACTTC.

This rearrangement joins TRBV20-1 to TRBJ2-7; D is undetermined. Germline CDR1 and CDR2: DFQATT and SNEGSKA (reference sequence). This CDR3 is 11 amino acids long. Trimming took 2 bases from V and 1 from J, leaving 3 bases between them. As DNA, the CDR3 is TGCAGTGCTAGACTTTCCTACGAGCAGTACTTC. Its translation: CSARLSYEQYF.

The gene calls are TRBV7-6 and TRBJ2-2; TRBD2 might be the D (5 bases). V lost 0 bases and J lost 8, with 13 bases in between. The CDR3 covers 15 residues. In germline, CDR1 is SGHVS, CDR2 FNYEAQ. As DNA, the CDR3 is TGTGCCAGCAGCTTAGCGGGAGATGACGCAGGGGAGCTGTTTTTT. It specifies CASSLAGDDAGELFF. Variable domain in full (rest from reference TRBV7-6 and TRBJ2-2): GAGVSQSPRYKVTKRGQDVALRCDPISGHVSLYWYRQALGQGPEFLTYFNYEAQQDKSGLPNDRFSAERPEGSISTLTIQRTEQRDSAMYRCASSLAGDDAGELFFGEGSRLTVL.

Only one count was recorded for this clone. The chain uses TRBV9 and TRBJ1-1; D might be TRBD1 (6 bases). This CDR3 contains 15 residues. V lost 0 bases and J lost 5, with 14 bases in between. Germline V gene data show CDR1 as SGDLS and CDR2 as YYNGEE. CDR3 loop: CASSVGPGERTEAFF. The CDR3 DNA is TGTGCCAGCAGCGTAGGGCCAGGGGAAAGGACTGAAGCTTTCTTT.

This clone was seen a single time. The CDR3 DNA sequence: TGTGCCATCAAGACCGGGACAGGTGTGACCGGGGAGCTGTTTTTT. Translation gives CAIKTGTGVTGELFF. This rearrangement joins TRBV10-3 to TRBJ2-2, with TRBD1 identical over 8 bases. The CDR3 has 15 amino acids. With 7 bases clipped from V and 5 bases from J, the junction kept 9 bases outside the gene matches. Germline assignment: CDR1 ENHRY and CDR2 SYGVKD.

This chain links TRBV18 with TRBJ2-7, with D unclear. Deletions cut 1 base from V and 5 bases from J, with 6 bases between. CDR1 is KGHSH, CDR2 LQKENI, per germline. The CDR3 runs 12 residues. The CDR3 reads CASSPRADEQYF. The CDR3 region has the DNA TGTGCCAGCTCACCACGGGCCGACGAGCAGTACTTC.

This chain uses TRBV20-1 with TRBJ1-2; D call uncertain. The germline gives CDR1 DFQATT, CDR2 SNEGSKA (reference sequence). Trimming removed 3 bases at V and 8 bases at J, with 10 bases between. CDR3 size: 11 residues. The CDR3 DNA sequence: TGCAGTGCTAGGGCGGGCCAAGGCTACACCTTC. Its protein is CSARAGQGYTF.

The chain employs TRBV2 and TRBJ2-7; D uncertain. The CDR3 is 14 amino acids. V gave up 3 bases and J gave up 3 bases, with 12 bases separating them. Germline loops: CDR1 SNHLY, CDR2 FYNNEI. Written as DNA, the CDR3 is TGTGCCAGCAGTGACGAGTCTATTAGCTACGAGCAGTACTTC. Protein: CASSDESISYEQYF.

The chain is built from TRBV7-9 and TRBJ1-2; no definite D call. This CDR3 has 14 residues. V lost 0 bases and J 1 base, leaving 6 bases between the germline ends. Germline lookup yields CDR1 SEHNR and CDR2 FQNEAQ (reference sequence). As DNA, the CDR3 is TGTGCCAGCAGCTTAGCCAGGTTTAACTATGGCTACACCTTC. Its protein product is CASSLARFNYGYTF.